Listed here is a single TCR beta chain. This clone's antigen is unknown. Base qualities are missing; no much larger clone stands one base away. From cysteine to phenylalanine, the CDR3 is 19 amino acids long. Left in the record is the CDR3 DNA by itself, 57 bases read in frame from the first base. V is pruned by 4 bases and J by 4 bases, leaving 19 bases of the junction without a gene match. Per the germline V gene, MGHRA is the CDR1 and YSYEKL is the CDR2. The protocol used for the library was the immunoSEQ multiplex PCR assay. TCRdb stores this immuneACCESS table with in-frame sequences only. Part of the clones is absent; in the studies checked, under half of the shortfall reflects unresolved V genes, and no reason is known for the rest. This sample holds about 400,000 clones; approximately 95% were observed only once. The biggest ten clones account for around 0.018% of the sample. The data were taken from a study of shared T cell receptors in the human thymus (TCRdb year 2021). Notes on the research overall: The study examined how self-reactive, shared T-cell receptor alpha chains are generated in the human thymus.

The sequence came from a human donor. Sequencing used thymocytes. The rearranged segments are TRBV4-1 and TRBJ2-4, with 7 middle bases fitting TRBD1. The CDR3: CASSRANHKHDRDKNIQYF. The sequenced DNA is TGCGCCAGCAGCCGTGCGAACCACAAGCACGACAGGGATAAAAACATTCAGTACTTC.